Listed below are T cell receptor beta chains from one sample, sequenced in a study of spatial heterogeneity in lung cancer. One entry per CDR3 protein, called by TCRdb with MiXCR from the 5' RACE reads. The profile shows 95,000 or so distinct CDR3 sequences, roughly 10% of them singletons. The sequences come from PBMCs, collected at surgery. These receptor sequences come from a male donor with early-stage non-small cell lung cancer. Both conserved end residues are part of each CDR3. D genes are given only for firm matches. Size is omitted from some rows. Given values are once, few, many or a class for expanded clones.

V gene	J gene	clone size	D gene	CDR3 DNA	CDR3 protein
TRBV28	TRBJ2-7	NA	NA	TGTGCCAGCAGTTTGAGGCATCCATCCTACGAGCAGTACTTC	CASSLRHPSYEQYF
TRBV27	TRBJ2-3	many	NA	TGTGCCAGCAGTTTATTCCGACAACGTAGCACAGATACGCAGTATTTT	CASSLFRQRSTDTQYF
TRBV28	TRBJ1-1	many	TRBD1	TGTGCCAGCAGTTTACCCCGCTACAGGGGCACTGAAGCTTTCTTT	CASSLPRYRGTEAFF
TRBV10-1	TRBJ2-3	many	NA	TGCGCCAGCAGTGAGTCGGCCTACTCTCGGGCGCAGTATTTT	CASSESAYSRAQYF
TRBV28	TRBJ1-5	many	NA	TGTGCCAGCAGTCGTGACAGAAATCAGCCCCAGCATTTT	CASSRDRNQPQHF
TRBV5-1	TRBJ2-7	few	NA	TGCGCCAGCAGCTTGTACGACAGCTCCTACGAGCAGTACTTC	CASSLYDSSYEQYF
TRBV28	TRBJ2-7	many	NA	TGTGCCAGCAGTAAGCCTTCGCGGGGCCCCTACGAGCAGTACTTC	CASSKPSRGPYEQYF
TRBV25-1	TRBJ1-2	few	NA	TGTGCCAGCAGTGCGGGGACATTTGGAGATGGCTACACCTTC	CASSAGTFGDGYTF
TRBV11-2	TRBJ2-5	many	NA	TGTGCCAGCACCTCAGGAGAGACCCAGTACTTC	CASTSGETQYF
TRBV29-1	TRBJ1-4	few	TRBD1	TGCAGCGTTGCAGGGGGCGACGAAAAACTGTTTTTT	CSVAGGDEKLFF
TRBV20-1	TRBJ2-1	few	TRBD2	TGCAGTGCTAGAGACTTAGCGGGAGCGTACAATGAGCAGTTCTTC	CSARDLAGAYNEQFF
TRBV18	TRBJ1-2	NA	TRBD1	TGTGCCAGCTCACCAGGACAGGGTGATGGCTACACCTTC	CASSPGQGDGYTF
TRBV24-1	TRBJ2-7	few	TRBD1	TGTGCCACCCCAGCAACAGGACAGGGGCGAAACGAGCAGTACTTC	CATPATGQGRNEQYF
TRBV29-1	TRBJ2-3	many	NA	TGCAGCGTTGGAGAGAACAGCCAAACCGGTACGCAGTATTTT	CSVGENSQTGTQYF
TRBV2	TRBJ2-2	NA	TRBD1	TGTGCCAGCAGTGGAGACAGGGGGCGCAGGACCGGGGAGCTGTTTTTT	CASSGDRGRRTGELFF
TRBV27	TRBJ2-1	few	TRBD1	TGTGCCAGCAGTTTACAGGAGAGGGGGCGGAATGAGCAGTTCTTC	CASSLQERGRNEQFF
TRBV5-1	TRBJ2-7	few	TRBD2	TGCGCCAGCAGCTTGGCCGGGACTAACTACGAGGAGCAGTACTTC	CASSLAGTNYEEQYF
TRBV2	TRBJ2-2	NA	TRBD1	TGTGCCAGCAGTCCGGGACAGGGGACCGGGGAGCTGTTTTTT	CASSPGQGTGELFF
TRBV12-3/TRBV12-4	TRBJ2-3	NA	TRBD2	TGTGCCAGCAGCCAAGCCGCTTCGGGAGGGGCGTATACGCAGTATTTT	CASSQAASGGAYTQYF
TRBV12-3/TRBV12-4	TRBJ1-5	few	NA	TGTGCCAGCAACCCCGTTTATAGCAATCAGCCCCAGCATTTT	CASNPVYSNQPQHF
TRBV5-1	TRBJ2-7	many	NA	TGCGCCAGCAGCTTGGCCCCTGGCGCTAGCGCATACGAGCAGTACTTC	CASSLAPGASAYEQYF
TRBV5-1	TRBJ2-3	NA	TRBD2	TGCGCCAGCCAGCTGACTAGCGGGGGGGCAGATACGCAGTATTTT	CASQLTSGGADTQYF
TRBV7-3	TRBJ2-3	many	NA	TGTGCCAGCAGCCCCCTCGGCCCAGATACGCAGTATTTT	CASSPLGPDTQYF
TRBV7-3	TRBJ2-3	NA	NA	TGTGCCAGCAGCTTAGACATAACTAGCACAGATACGCAGTATTTT	CASSLDITSTDTQYF
TRBV6-2/TRBV6-3	TRBJ2-1	many	NA	TGTGCCAGCAGTTATGGACAGAGACAGTTCTTC	CASSYGQRQFF
TRBV10-3	TRBJ2-5	many	TRBD1	TGTGCCATCAGTGAGTCCGGGACAGCTGAGACCCAGTACTTC	CAISESGTAETQYF
TRBV19	TRBJ1-5	many	NA	TGTGCCAGTAGTTCCGCAGGATCCCAGCCCCAGCATTTT	CASSSAGSQPQHF
TRBV5-1	TRBJ1-5	NA	TRBD1	TGCGCCAGCAGCTTAGAGGGGGCAGGGCAGCCCCAGCATTTT	CASSLEGAGQPQHF
TRBV18	TRBJ1-6	NA	NA	TGTGCCAGCTCACCACGGCCGGAGAATTCACCCCTCCACTTT	CASSPRPENSPLHF
TRBV28	TRBJ1-5	NA	NA	TGTGCCAGCCACCGGACAGTCATTCAGCCCCAGCATTTT	CASHRTVIQPQHF
TRBV15	TRBJ1-4	NA	NA	TGTGCCACCAGCAGAATGGGTGAAAAACTGTTTTTT	CATSRMGEKLFF
TRBV7-9	TRBJ2-1	NA	TRBD2	TGTGCCAGCAGCCCCAGCGGGAGCTCCTACAATGAGCAGTTCTTC	CASSPSGSSYNEQFF
TRBV29-1	TRBJ2-1	NA	NA	TGCAGCGTTGAAGCCGTGGGGCGGGCTGAGCAGTTCTTC	CSVEAVGRAEQFF
TRBV7-2	TRBJ1-2	many	NA	TGTGCCAGCAGCTTCGACAGCCACTATGGCTACACCTTC	CASSFDSHYGYTF
TRBV5-1	TRBJ2-3	few	TRBD1	TGCGCCAGCAGCGTGACAGGGGGCGCCGTAGATACGCAGTATTTT	CASSVTGGAVDTQYF
TRBV7-2	TRBJ2-7	many	NA	TGTGCCAGCAGCTTAGCTGCACCCTCCTACGAGCAGTACTTC	CASSLAAPSYEQYF
TRBV28	TRBJ2-7	few	TRBD1	TGTGCCAGCAGTCTTTGGACAGGGGGCGAGCAGTACTTC	CASSLWTGGEQYF
TRBV2	TRBJ2-3	NA	TRBD2	TGTGCCAGCAGTGGGCCTAGCGGGGGAAGAGATACGCAGTATTTT	CASSGPSGGRDTQYF
TRBV20-1	TRBJ2-3	many	TRBD1	TGCAGTGCTAGAGCCCCCGGACAGGGTAATGGAGATACGCAGTATTTT	CSARAPGQGNGDTQYF
TRBV6-1	TRBJ1-5	NA	TRBD1	TGTGCCAGCAGTAATGTGGACAGGGGTGGCCAGCCCCAGCATTTT	CASSNVDRGGQPQHF
TRBV28	TRBJ1-2	many	NA	TGTGTCATCGGGGGAGGCTATGGCTACACCTTC	CVIGGGYGYTF
TRBV28	TRBJ2-5	NA	NA	TGTGCCAGCACGACGAGCCAAGAGACCCAGTACTTC	CASTTSQETQYF
TRBV11-3	TRBJ1-2	many	NA	TGTGCCAGCAGCTTAGCTTGGGGGGCGGACTATGGCTACACCTTC	CASSLAWGADYGYTF
TRBV4-2	TRBJ1-6	many	NA	TGTGCCACCCGTTACAGTGACAACTATAATTCACCCCTCCACTTT	CATRYSDNYNSPLHF
TRBV20-1	TRBJ1-4	NA	TRBD1	TGCAGTGCTTCCGGGACAGGGAGGGAAAAACTGTTTTTT	CSASGTGREKLFF
TRBV15	TRBJ1-3	few	NA	TGTGCCACCAGCAGAGATGGACCGGGAACTGGAAACACCATATATTTT	CATSRDGPGTGNTIYF
TRBV20-1	TRBJ1-1	many	NA	TGCAGTGCTAGCTCAGGCAGGGAGGGCACTGAAGCTTTCTTT	CSASSGREGTEAFF